These 8 T cell receptor beta chains originate from one sample sequenced in a study of blood T cell repertoires in COVID-19. The data were produced by immunoSEQ multiplex PCR, yet TCRdb's version contains in-frame clones alone and is incomplete. The sample contains fewer than 450,000 clones, around 90% of which appear only once. Sequencing was carried out using PBMCs or T cells enriched from blood (not recorded which). These receptors were collected from a woman aged 40 to 50 with acute COVID-19.

The chain has TRBV11-2 and TRBJ2-3, with 9 positions matching TRBD1. Germline trimming cut 3 bases from V and 6 bases from J; bases unmatched to any gene: 10. The CDR3 is 16 amino acids. Germline CDR1 and CDR2: SGHAT and FQNNGV. CDR3 residues: CASSFMWTGDGDTQYF. The CDR3 region has the DNA TGTGCCAGCAGCTTTATGTGGACAGGGGATGGGGATACGCAGTATTTT.

The V call is TRBV7-7, the J call TRBJ2-5; a possible D gene is TRBD1 (5 bases). Germline loops: CDR1 SSHAT, CDR2 FNYEAQ (reference sequence). The V and J ends lost 1 base and 0 bases respectively, with 12 bases between them. The CDR3 covers 16 residues. The chain's CDR3 is CASSLGQGFYQETQYF. Written as DNA, the CDR3 is TGTGCCAGCAGCTTAGGTCAGGGATTTTACCAAGAGACCCAGTACTTC.

The chain is built from TRBV5-1 and TRBJ1-3; D remains ambiguous. CDR1 and CDR2 from the germline V gene are SGHRS and YFSETQ. V was shortened by 7 bases and J by 6 bases, with 26 bases between the two germline ends. CDR3 size: 17 residues. The CDR3 bases are TGCGCCAGCCGGCCGGGATGGGAGCTACCTGGTGCAAACACCATATATTTT. This codes for CASRPGWELPGANTIYF.

This rearrangement joins TRBV11-2 to TRBJ2-1; 10 positions match TRBD1. The CDR3 runs to 15 residues. Trimming took 1 base from V and 7 from J; bases not matched to a gene: 4. Germline V lookup: CDR1 SGHAT, CDR2 FQNNGV. CDR3 protein: CASSLGRTGGNEQFF. The CDR3 region has the DNA TGTGCCAGCAGCTTAGGGAGGACAGGGGGGAATGAGCAGTTCTTC.

Only a few counts were recorded for this clone. The V gene is TRBV5-1, the J gene TRBJ1-1, with 7 bases aligning to TRBD1. Losses at the gene ends were 4 bases for V and 0 bases for J; bases not matched to a gene: 9. Germline V CDR1 and CDR2: SGHRS, YFSETQ. This CDR3 is 16 amino acids long. CDR3 DNA: TGCGCCAGCAGCAGGGACAGTAGCACCATGAACACTGAAGCTTTCTTT. Amino acids: CASSRDSSTMNTEAFF.

The CDR3 DNA reads TGTGCCAGCAGTCAGCCGACAGGGCTGTATAATTCACCCCTCCACTTT. It specifies CASSQPTGLYNSPLHF. This chain connects TRBV2 to TRBJ1-6; the match to TRBD1 covers 7 bases. Losses at the gene ends were 5 bases for V and 4 bases for J; bases not matched to a gene: 8. This CDR3 is built from 16 residues. CDR1 is SNHLY, CDR2 FYNNEI, per germline.

The gene calls are TRBV18 and TRBJ2-5, with unresolved D. The germline V gene has CDR1 KGHSH and CDR2 LQKENI. The CDR3 is made up of 13 amino acids. V was pared by 3 bases and J by 2 bases, with 7 bases between. The CDR3 loop reads CASSPGRQETQYF. CDR3 DNA: TGTGCCAGCTCACCGGGCAGGCAAGAGACCCAGTACTTC. Drawing the rest from reference TRBV18 and TRBJ2-5, the complete variable domain is NAGVMQNPRHLVRRRGQEARLRCSPMKGHSHVYWYRQLPEEGLKFMVYLQKENIIDESGMPKERFSAEFPKEGPSILRIQQVVRGDSAAYFCASSPGRQETQYFGPGTRLLVL.

This clone was seen a handful of times. This chain connects TRBV4-1 to TRBJ2-7; 7 bases are shared with TRBD1. This CDR3 comprises 16 residues. V lost 3 bases and J lost 0; bases outside the gene matches: 8. The germline gives CDR1 MGHRA, CDR2 YSYEKL. The CDR3 DNA sequence: TGCGCCAGCAGCCAGTCGGACAGGACCCTCTCCTACGAGCAGTACTTC. This codes for CASSQSDRTLSYEQYF.